This T cell receptor beta chain was identified during a study of OX40 agonist ivuxolimab in advanced cancers. Study-wide context: Patients treated during dose escalation were battling hepatocellular carcinoma, melanoma, renal cell or head and neck cancer. Study-wide findings and caveats: Clonal expansion by week 6 occurred in CD4+ and CD8+ blood T cells (at 0.1 to 3.0 mg/kg). Among T cells, CD8+ cells averaged more expanded clones than CD4+ cells.

Trimming shortened V by 3 bases and J by 3 bases, and 7 bases separated the two germline ends. Germline CDR1 is SGHRS and CDR2 is YFSETQ. This CDR3 is built from 12 residues. A word on this clone: What it binds is unknown.

Profiling relied on immunoSEQ multiplex PCR, and the TCRdb table lists in-frame clones only, not all of them. The sample has some 80,000 clones, more than 80% seen once. The origin of this receptor is an adult with an advanced solid tumor such as melanoma, head and neck, liver or kidney cancer. The chain employs TRBV5-1 and TRBJ2-7, with D uncertain. Sample: CD4+ or CD8+ T cells sorted from blood, taken in a trial of the OX40 agonist ivuxolimab. The CDR3 nucleotides read TGCGCCAGCAGCTCGTCACTCTACGAGCAGTACTTC. Translated: CASSSSLYEQYF. The full variable domain, with the rest looked up from reference TRBV5-1 and TRBJ2-7, is KAGVTQTPRYLIKTRGQQVTLSCSPISGHRSVSWYQQTPGQGLQFLFEYFSETQRNKGNFPGRFSGRQFSNSRSEMNVSTLELGDSALYLCASSSSLYEQYFGPGTRLTVT.